A selection of T cell receptor beta chains follows, all from one sample in a study of shared clonotypes between healthy human individuals. Sequencing was performed with immunoSEQ multiplex PCR; in TCRdb, only in-frame clones are kept and a portion is missing. The table has about 1.4 million clones, about 96% seen once. Sequenced material: naive CD4+ T cells sorted from blood. All receptors derive from a young man in good health. The CDR3 runs from the conserved cysteine through the conserved F or W. D genes are given only for firm matches. Expanded clones are given a class, and other clones once, few, many or no size at all.

v_call	clone_size	d_call	j_call	cdr3_nt	cdr3_aa
TRBV30	NA	NA	TRBJ2-3	TGTGCCTGGAGTGTTGGCAGTACGCAGTATTTT	CAWSVGSTQYF
TRBV5-8	NA	NA	TRBJ2-5	TGTGCCAGCAGCTTGGCCGGGGGAGTTGGAGAGACCCAGTACTTC	CASSLAGGVGETQYF
TRBV29-1	NA	NA	TRBJ1-4	TGCAGCGTTGTTGATGAAAAACTGTTTTTT	CSVVDEKLFF
TRBV7-2	NA	TRBD2	TRBJ2-1	TGTGCCAGCAGCTTCTTTTTGGGACTAACTCGCAATGAGCAGTTCTTC	CASSFFLGLTRNEQFF
TRBV29-1	NA	TRBD2	TRBJ2-1	TGCAGCGTTGTTGGTAGCGGGAGTTCCCGCTCCTACAATGAGCAGTTCTTC	CSVVGSGSSRSYNEQFF
TRBV10-2	once	NA	TRBJ1-2	TGCGCCAGAGGGGGTAAGGATGGCTACACCTTC	CARGGKDGYTF
TRBV10-3	NA	NA	TRBJ2-5	TGTGCCATCAGACCTTCTAGGACAGAAGAGACCCAGTACTTC	CAIRPSRTEETQYF
TRBV7-9	NA	TRBD1	TRBJ2-1	TGTGCCAGCAGCTTACCTCGACAGGGGATAGGTGAGCAGTTCTTC	CASSLPRQGIGEQFF
TRBV10-3	NA	NA	TRBJ2-7	TGTGCCATCAGTGAGTCGAGGGGGTATAGGTCCTACGAGCAGTACTTC	CAISESRGYRSYEQYF
TRBV19	NA	NA	TRBJ1-3	TGTGCCAGAACAATGGCAGGGCCCTCTGGAAACACCATATATTTT	CARTMAGPSGNTIYF
TRBV5-1	NA	NA	TRBJ1-1	TGCGCCAGCAGCGGGACACTATCGGGGAACACTGAAGCTTTCTTT	CASSGTLSGNTEAFF
TRBV7-2	NA	NA	TRBJ1-2	TGTGCCAGCAGGGTACAGGGATTTGGCTACACCTTC	CASRVQGFGYTF
TRBV28	NA	NA	TRBJ2-4	TGTGCCAGCAGCACCCCGGGGATTCAGTACTTC	CASSTPGIQYF
TRBV11-2	NA	TRBD1	TRBJ2-4	TGTGCCAGCAGACCCGGACAGGACAAAGCCAAAAACATTCAGTACTTC	CASRPGQDKAKNIQYF
TRBV7-3	NA	NA	TRBJ2-3	TGTGCCAGCAGCTCCGTAGTTGCAGATACGCAGTATTTT	CASSSVVADTQYF
TRBV19	NA	TRBD2	TRBJ2-1	TGTGCCAGTACCAAAGGGGGACCGGGACTAGCGGGATCCAATGAGCAGTTCTTC	CASTKGGPGLAGSNEQFF
TRBV5-5	NA	NA	TRBJ2-7	TGTGCCAGCAGCTTGGGACACGTTCTCTCCTACGAGCAGTACTTC	CASSLGHVLSYEQYF
TRBV11-1	NA	TRBD2	TRBJ2-7	TGTGCCAGCAGCTTAGTCCCAGCGGGAGACTACGAGCAGTACTTC	CASSLVPAGDYEQYF
TRBV28	NA	NA	TRBJ1-2	TGTGCCAGCAGCTCACCAAGGACGGCTAACTATGGCTACACCTTC	CASSSPRTANYGYTF
TRBV2	once	NA	TRBJ2-5	TGTGCCAGCACAGGACTCCGCCAAGAGACCCAGTACTTC	CASTGLRQETQYF
TRBV5-1	NA	TRBD1	TRBJ2-2	TGCGCCAGCAGCTTGGTTCAGGGGGACACCGGGGAGCTGTTTTTT	CASSLVQGDTGELFF
TRBV4-1	NA	TRBD2	TRBJ2-1	TGCGCCAGCAGCTCGCGACTAGCAAAACCCCAAAGCTCCTACAATGAGCAGTTCTTC	CASSSRLAKPQSSYNEQFF
TRBV9	NA	NA	TRBJ1-1	TGTGCCAGCAGCGTAGTGACGGGCTCCCCTGAAGCTTTCTTT	CASSVVTGSPEAFF
TRBV6-5	NA	NA	TRBJ2-3	TGTGCCAGCAGTTACGCGGTAACAGGCACGCAGTATTTT	CASSYAVTGTQYF
TRBV18	NA	NA	TRBJ1-1	TGTGCCAGCTCACCCGCGGCAGGGGATACTGAAGCTTTCTTT	CASSPAAGDTEAFF
TRBV28	NA	TRBD1	TRBJ1-5	TGTGCCAGCAACGACAGGGGGCTTCAGCCCCAGCATTTT	CASNDRGLQPQHF
TRBV18	NA	NA	TRBJ2-1	TGTGCCAGCTCACCACTGGCTAGCGTCTACAATGAGCAGTTCTTC	CASSPLASVYNEQFF
TRBV6-5	NA	NA	TRBJ2-7	TGTGCCAGCAGAAGGGGGGTCTACGAGCAGTACTTC	CASRRGVYEQYF
TRBV29-1	NA	NA	TRBJ1-1	TGCAGCGCCGGGCGTTGGGGCAGGGGGAACACTGAAGCTTTCTTT	CSAGRWGRGNTEAFF
TRBV4-1	NA	NA	TRBJ1-5	TGCGCCAGCAGCCAATACAGTCAGGTGAATCAGCCCCAGCATTTT	CASSQYSQVNQPQHF
TRBV5-1	NA	NA	TRBJ2-5	TGCGCCAGCAGCTCGCCTTCCGGGTCCCTGCGGGAGACCCAGTACTTC	CASSSPSGSLRETQYF
TRBV27	NA	TRBD2	TRBJ2-2	TGTGCCAGCAGTTTAATGGGACTAGCGGAGAACACCGGGGAGCTGTTTTTT	CASSLMGLAENTGELFF
TRBV5-1	NA	TRBD1	TRBJ1-4	TGCGCCAGCAGCGAAACGGGACAGAGTATACGGGCTGGGGAAAAACTGTTTTTT	CASSETGQSIRAGEKLFF
TRBV6-6	NA	NA	TRBJ2-3	TGTGCCAGCAGTTACCGACGGTCCACAGATACGCAGTATTTT	CASSYRRSTDTQYF
TRBV29-1	NA	NA	TRBJ2-5	TGCAGCACCAGTAGGAACCAAGAGACCCAGTACTTC	CSTSRNQETQYF
TRBV29-1	once	TRBD1	TRBJ2-7	TGCAGCGTAGGGACAGGGAACTACGAGCAGTACTTC	CSVGTGNYEQYF
TRBV5-1	NA	TRBD1	TRBJ1-1	TGCGCCAGCAGCTTAGGGACAGGGGGGAACACTGAAGCTTTCTTT	CASSLGTGGNTEAFF
TRBV29-1	NA	NA	TRBJ2-2	TGCAGCGTTGCAGCGACGCCGACCGGGGAGCTGTTTTTT	CSVAATPTGELFF
TRBV27	NA	NA	TRBJ2-2	TGTGCCAGCAGTCATTTGCGACAGGATGGCACCGGGGAGCTGTTTTTT	CASSHLRQDGTGELFF
TRBV18	once	TRBD2	TRBJ2-1	TGTGCCGACGCGGGAGGGCCCGTTTTCTGGCAGTTCTTC	CADAGGPVFWQFF